This TCR beta chain was identified during a study of immune heterogeneity within non-small cell lung tumors. Details on this clonotype: Its matching antigen is unknown.

The authors amplified TCR beta CDR3 by multiplex PCR with 32 V and 13 J primers. MiXCR, run by TCRdb on the multiplex PCR reads, gives a single entry per CDR3 protein. Of some 3,900 distinct CDR3 sequences in the sample, 27% are singletons; the top ten hold around 13%. Study conclusions and caveats: Correlation analysis showed that local T-cell clonality was moderately but significantly associated with local tumor mutational burden (R 0.3 to 0.4).

The J segment lost 7 bases and the V segment lost 2 bases, leaving 15 bases of the junction unmatched. The CDR3 covers 17 residues. CDR1 SGDLS and CDR2 YYNGEE come from the germline V gene. For each sample, template was approximately 0.6 ug of bulk tumor genomic DNA. From each primary tumor, several far-apart biopsies were obtained during surgery. Undergoing curative surgery were patients whose non-small cell lung cancer was untreated and newly diagnosed. This chain connects TRBV9 to TRBJ1-5, with 7 bases that match TRBD1. Sequenced input: lung tumor tissue. The TCR comes from a man in his fifties or sixties with non-small cell lung cancer. The CDR3 DNA is TGTGCCAGCAGCGTTGGTGCCGTGACAGGGAGCGGGCAGCCCCAGCATTTT. It codes for CASSVGAVTGSGQPQHF.